This T cell receptor beta chain came from a study of PD-L1 blockade in urothelial cancer. Looking at the study overall: Researchers found blood samples held a median of about 130,000 T cells.

The germline V gene has CDR1 MGHRA and CDR2 YSYEKL. The CDR3 covers 15 residues. With V trimmed by 1 base and J by 5 bases, 7 bases remained unmatched. Assay used: immunoSEQ multiplex PCR; TCRdb lists only in-frame clones, some missing. This sample has fewer than 130,000 clones, with roughly 88% found just once. The clonotype comes from a middle-aged man with urothelial cancer. Sequenced here: PBMCs, sampled around atezolizumab (anti-PD-L1) treatment. The V gene is TRBV4-1, the J gene TRBJ1-1; 7 nucleotides agree with TRBD1. The CDR3 DNA reads as TGCGCCAGCAGCCAAGTGTGGTTCAGGGGGACTGAAGCTTTCTTT. Translated, it gives CASSQVWFRGTEAFF.